Below, 25 T cell receptor beta chains from the same sample are listed, as sequenced in a study of OX40 agonist ivuxolimab in advanced cancers. Only in-frame clones appear in the TCRdb table, and some are missing; sequencing was by immunoSEQ multiplex PCR. Of 75,000 to 100,000 clones in the sample, about 80% were seen once. The material was CD4+ or CD8+ T cells sorted from blood, obtained in a trial of the OX40 agonist ivuxolimab. All receptors derive from an adult with an advanced solid tumor such as melanoma, head and neck, liver or kidney cancer.

This chain connects TRBV9 to TRBJ2-1, with D tentatively TRBD2 (7 bases). The germline CDR1 and CDR2 sequences are SGDLS and YYNGEE. Between the trimmed V and J ends, which lost 0 bases and 0 bases, there was a span of 13 bases. The CDR3 runs 17 residues. Here the CDR3 reads CASSVGGGGNSYNEQFF. The CDR3 DNA reads as TGTGCCAGCAGCGTAGGGGGAGGGGGAAACTCCTACAATGAGCAGTTCTTC.

This clone came up once. The V call is TRBV7-6, the J call TRBJ1-2; TRBD1 aligns across 7 bases. Germline CDR1 reads SGHVS; CDR2 reads FNYEAQ. The CDR3 is 13 residues long. The junction had 6 bases not matched to a gene; V was cut back by 4 bases and J by 7 bases. The CDR3 DNA reads TGTGCCAGCAGCTCCCGGACAGGAGGTGGCTACACCTTC. It is translated as CASSSRTGGGYTF.

The J gene is TRBJ2-7, the V gene TRBV7-9, with 8 bases that match TRBD2. The J segment lost 6 bases and the V segment lost 5 bases, leaving 6 bases of the junction unmatched. This CDR3 has 13 residues. In germline, CDR1 is SEHNR, CDR2 FQNEAQ (reference sequence). The CDR3 DNA sequence: TGTGCCAGCAGCCCCCCGACTAGCGCCGAGCAGTACTTC. Its translation is CASSPPTSAEQYF. Full variable domain (outside the CDR3, taken from reference TRBV7-9 and TRBJ2-7): DTGVSQNPRHKITKRGQNVTFRCDPISEHNRLYWYRQTLGQGPEFLTYFQNEAQLEKSRLLSDRFSAERPKGSFSTLEIQRTEQGDSAMYLCASSPPTSAEQYFGPGTRLTVT.

This chain joins TRBV11-1 and TRBJ1-6; weak D call: TRBD1 (5 bases). Trimming took 5 bases from V and 2 from J, leaving 19 bases between them. Per the germline V gene, CDR1 is SGHAT and CDR2 is FQDESV (reference sequence). CDR3 length equals 18 residues. The CDR3 DNA sequence: TGTGCCAGCAGCGAAAGGGGACCGCGTGTACCCTATAATTCACCCCTCCACTTT. It codes for CASSERGPRVPYNSPLHF. The full variable domain, rest sourced from reference TRBV11-1 and TRBJ1-6, is EAEVAQSPRYKITEKSQAVAFWCDPISGHATLYWYRQILGQGPELLVQFQDESVVDDSQLPKDRFSAERLKGVDSTLKIQPAELGDSAMYLCASSERGPRVPYNSPLHFGNGTRLTVT.

The gene calls are TRBV27 and TRBJ1-5, with 7 positions matching TRBD1. The CDR3 contains 17 residues. V lost 5 bases and J lost 3; bases outside the gene matches: 13. Germline loops: CDR1 MNHEY, CDR2 SMNVEV (reference sequence). This CDR3 reads CASSPYRQGPLNQPQHF. The DNA of the CDR3 is TGTGCCAGCAGTCCGTACCGACAGGGACCTCTCAATCAGCCCCAGCATTTT.

This sequence joins TRBV5-1 and TRBJ2-7; no definite D call. The germline CDR1 and CDR2 sequences are SGHRS and YFSETQ. Trimming cost V 0 bases and J 0 bases, with 10 bases left between them. This CDR3 has 15 amino acids. The CDR3 coding sequence is TGCGCCAGCAGCTTGGAGGGCAGAAGCTCCTACGAGCAGTACTTC. This translates into CASSLEGRSSYEQYF.

This clone was seen just once. The chain combines TRBV27 with TRBJ2-7, with 9 bases identical to TRBD1. The CDR3 runs to 14 residues. Germline loops: CDR1 MNHEY, CDR2 SMNVEV (reference sequence). V trimming: 6 bases; J trimming: 2 bases; junction bases outside the gene matches: 5. The CDR3 spells CASSGTGRTYEQYF. The CDR3 DNA reads as TGTGCCAGCAGCGGGACAGGGCGAACCTACGAGCAGTACTTC.

V usage is TRBV27 and J usage is TRBJ2-1; 12 bases align to TRBD2. This CDR3 has 15 residues. The trim removed 3 bases at V and 8 bases at J, leaving 5 bases unmatched. The germline V gene has CDR1 MNHEY and CDR2 SMNVEV (reference sequence). CDR3 coding DNA: TGTGCCAGCAGTTTTATGACTAGCGGGAGCGATGAGCAGTTCTTC. Protein: CASSFMTSGSDEQFF.

The chain joins TRBV6-4 to TRBJ2-2; tentative D call: TRBD1 (6 bases). Trimming cost V 3 bases and J 0 bases, with 8 bases left between them. Germline assignment: CDR1 MRHNA and CDR2 SNTAGT. The CDR3 is 15 amino acids. The CDR3 DNA sequence: TGTGCCAGCAGTGAAGAGGGGGCGAACACCGGGGAGCTGTTTTTT. As protein: CASSEEGANTGELFF.

This clone was recorded once. The chain links TRBV7-2 to TRBJ1-1; D not certain. Germline values: CDR1 SGHTA, CDR2 FQGNSA. Trimming cost V 4 bases and J 2 bases, with 17 bases left between them. CDR3 size: 16 residues. CDR3 DNA sequence: TGTGCCAGCAGCTCGCAAAGGGCCGCTATTAACACTGAAGCTTTCTTT. The encoded protein is CASSSQRAAINTEAFF.

The chain carries TRBV19 and TRBJ2-5; 12 bases match TRBD1. Per germline, CDR1 LNHDA and CDR2 SQIVND (reference sequence). The CDR3 extends over 15 amino acids. V lost 5 bases and J lost 11; bases outside the gene matches: 12. DNA for the CDR3: TGTGCCAGTAGTGCGCCGGGACAGGGGGCGCCTGAGCAGTACTTC. Protein product: CASSAPGQGAPEQYF.

The chain combines TRBV7-3 with TRBJ2-2; TRBD2 matches 9 bases. The CDR3 consists of 15 residues. CDR1 is SGHTA, CDR2 FQGTGA, per germline. V trimming: 3 bases; J trimming: 2 bases; junction bases outside the gene matches: 1. Here the CDR3 reads CASSFGTSNTGELFF. The CDR3 nucleotides read TGTGCCAGCAGCTTCGGGACTAGCAACACCGGGGAGCTGTTTTTT.

The rearrangement links TRBV7-9 to TRBJ1-2; TRBD1 might be the D (5 bases). The CDR3 is 13 amino acids. Germline V CDR1 and CDR2: SEHNR, FQNEAQ (reference sequence). CDR3 residues: CASQGQAFYGYTF. The DNA for the CDR3 is TGTGCAAGCCAGGGCCAGGCGTTCTATGGCTACACCTTC.

Here the CDR3 DNA reads TGTGCCAGCAGCGTAGGTGGAGGACAGGCGGGTGACGAGCAGTACTTC. This gives the protein CASSVGGGQAGDEQYF. V and J are TRBV9 and TRBJ2-7, with 7 bases aligning to TRBD1. Trimming at V came to 0 bases and at J to 5 bases, leaving 11 bases not matched to a gene. Germline V gene lookup returns CDR1 SGDLS and CDR2 YYNGEE. This CDR3 is 16 amino acids long.

This clone was counted between two and nine times. This chain links TRBV7-9 with TRBJ1-4; D remains unclear. Germline V gene lookup returns CDR1 SEHNR and CDR2 FQNEAQ (reference sequence). The V gene lost 1 base and the J gene lost 0 bases, with 6 bases spanning the gap. This CDR3 contains 15 residues. The CDR3 loop is CASSLEETTNEKLFF. Here the CDR3 DNA reads TGTGCCAGCAGCTTAGAGGAGACAACTAATGAAAAACTGTTTTTT.

The chain is built from TRBV6-6 and TRBJ1-1; D call uncertain. The CDR3 contains 13 residues. Trimming left V 11 bases short and J 2 bases short, with 15 bases between. Germline-derived CDR1 and CDR2 are MNHNY and SVGAGI (reference sequence). The CDR3 loop is CAHKSAGNTEAFF. CDR3 bases: TGTGCCCATAAGTCGGCGGGAAACACTGAAGCTTTCTTT.

V and J are TRBV4-2 and TRBJ2-3; D is unclear. CDR3 length equals 15 residues. Trimming took 0 bases from V and 6 from J, leaving 13 bases between them. Germline lookup yields CDR1 LGHNA and CDR2 YNFKEQ. The CDR3 region is CASSQEFPEPDTQYF. Here the CDR3 DNA reads TGTGCCAGCAGCCAAGAGTTCCCCGAACCCGATACGCAGTATTTT.

This clone was detected only once. The chain couples TRBV10-3 to TRBJ2-7; either TRBD1 or TRBD2 may supply D (5 bases each). The length of the CDR3 is 13 residues. Trimming took off 11 bases at V and 5 bases at J, with 19 bases between the two ends. Germline CDR1 and CDR2: ENHRY and SYGVKD. For the CDR3, the DNA is TGTGCCCTGGGACCGGGTTCATTAGACGAGCAGTACTTC. Translating gives CALGPGSLDEQYF.

The chain has TRBV5-1 and TRBJ2-3; D remains unclear. This CDR3 contains 14 residues. Germline CDR1 reads SGHRS; CDR2 reads YFSETQ. V lost 0 bases and J 5 bases, leaving 10 bases between the germline ends. The CDR3 nucleotides are TGCGCCAGCAGCTTGGAGGCGGAACGAGATACGCAGTATTTT. It is translated as CASSLEAERDTQYF.

This clone has only one observation. The V gene is TRBV2, the J gene TRBJ1-2, with D maybe TRBD1 (5 bases). This CDR3 contains 15 residues. Germline V gene data show CDR1 as SNHLY and CDR2 as FYNNEI. V lost 6 bases and J 1 base, leaving 15 bases between the germline ends. In DNA, the CDR3 is TGTGCCAGCAGCCCCGGTGGGGGGAGTAACTATGGCTACACCTTC. It encodes CASSPGGGSNYGYTF. Full variable domain (outside the CDR3, taken from reference TRBV2 and TRBJ1-2): EPEVTQTPSHQVTQMGQEVILRCVPISNHLYFYWYRQILGQKVEFLVSFYNNEISEKSEIFDDQFSVERPDGSNFTLKIRSTKLEDSAMYFCASSPGGGSNYGYTFGSGTRLTVV.

The chain combines TRBV2 with TRBJ2-7; D is ambiguous. The germline V gene has CDR1 SNHLY and CDR2 FYNNEI. V dropped 10 bases and J dropped 2 bases, with 9 bases sitting between them. This CDR3 comprises 11 residues. The CDR3 DNA reads TGTGCCACGGCCCGCACCTACGAGCAGTACTTC. Encoded protein: CATARTYEQYF. The full variable domain, its missing parts supplied by reference TRBV2 and TRBJ2-7, is EPEVTQTPSHQVTQMGQEVILRCVPISNHLYFYWYRQILGQKVEFLVSFYNNEISEKSEIFDDQFSVERPDGSNFTLKIRSTKLEDSAMYFCATARTYEQYFGPGTRLTVT.

This rearrangement joins TRBV15 to TRBJ1-4, with D perhaps matching TRBD1 (6 bases). With 3 bases removed from V and 3 bases from J, the gap between germline ends came to 14 bases. Germline CDR1 reads LNHNV; CDR2 reads YYDKDF (reference sequence). The CDR3 length is 16 residues. The CDR3 region is CATSRDSRLSNEKLFF. DNA for the CDR3: TGTGCCACCAGCAGGGACAGTCGCTTGTCTAATGAAAAACTGTTTTTT. The full variable domain, rest sourced from reference TRBV15 and TRBJ1-4, is DAMVIQNPRYQVTQFGKPVTLSCSQTLNHNVMYWYQQKSSQAPKLLFHYYDKDFNNEADTPDNFQSRRPNTSFCFLDIRSPGLGDTAMYLCATSRDSRLSNEKLFFGSGTQLSVL.

This clone appeared once. V gene TRBV19 combines with J gene TRBJ2-1, with 12 bases identical to TRBD2. The CDR3 length is 15 residues. Trimming at V came to 4 bases and at J to 6 bases, leaving 4 bases not matched to a gene. The germline gives CDR1 LNHDA, CDR2 SQIVND (reference sequence). This CDR3 is CASSNGLAGPNEQFF. The CDR3 DNA reads as TGTGCCAGTAGTAACGGACTAGCGGGGCCCAATGAGCAGTTCTTC. Together with reference TRBV19 and TRBJ2-1, the CDR3 gives the full variable domain: DGGITQSPKYLFRKEGQNVTLSCEQNLNHDAMYWYRQDPGQGLRLIYYSQIVNDFQKGDIAEGYSVSREKKESFPLTVTSAQKNPTAFYLCASSNGLAGPNEQFFGPGTRLTVL.

The chain is built from TRBV7-9 and TRBJ1-2; the D gene is possibly TRBD1 (5 bases). CDR3 size: 14 residues. The germline CDR1 and CDR2 sequences are SEHNR and FQNEAQ (reference sequence). Trimming left V 7 bases short and J 8 bases short, with 20 bases between. The CDR3 region has the DNA TGTGCCAGCACCCCCGCGGTGGGGACCGGAGGCTACACCTTC. Protein: CASTPAVGTGGYTF.

The chain recombines TRBV20-1 with TRBJ2-1; possible D gene TRBD2, 5 bases. Trimming left V 3 bases short and J 10 bases short, with 7 bases between. CDR3 length: 10 amino acids. CDR1 DFQATT and CDR2 SNEGSKA come from the germline V gene (reference sequence). The chain's CDR3 is CSASLAEQFF. CDR3 sequence (DNA): TGCAGTGCTAGTCTAGCAGAGCAGTTCTTC.